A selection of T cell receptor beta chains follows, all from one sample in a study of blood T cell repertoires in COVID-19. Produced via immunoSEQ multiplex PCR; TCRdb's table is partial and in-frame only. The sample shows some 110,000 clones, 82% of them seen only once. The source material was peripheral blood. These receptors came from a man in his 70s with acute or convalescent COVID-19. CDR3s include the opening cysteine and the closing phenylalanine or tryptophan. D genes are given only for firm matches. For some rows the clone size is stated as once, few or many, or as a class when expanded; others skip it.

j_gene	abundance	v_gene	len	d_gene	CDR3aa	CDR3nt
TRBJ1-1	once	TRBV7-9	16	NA	CASSLPRGAADTEAFF	TGTGCCAGCAGCTTACCTCGGGGGGCGGCTGACACTGAAGCTTTCTTT
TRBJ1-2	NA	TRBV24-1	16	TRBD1	CATSDTAPGQGNGYTF	TGTGCCACCAGTGATACGGCACCGGGACAGGGCAATGGCTACACCTTC
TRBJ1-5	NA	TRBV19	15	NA	CASSILGGLGQPQHF	TGTGCCAGTAGTATCCTCGGGGGTTTGGGTCAGCCCCAGCATTTT
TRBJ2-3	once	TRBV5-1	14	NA	CASIRDTSTDTQYF	TGCGCCAGCATCCGGGACACTAGCACAGATACGCAGTATTTT
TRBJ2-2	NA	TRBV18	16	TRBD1	CASSPQGTGPTGELFF	TGTGCCAGCTCACCACAAGGGACAGGGCCCACCGGGGAGCTGTTTTTT
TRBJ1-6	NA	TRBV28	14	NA	CASRTGSANSPLHF	TGTGCCAGCAGAACAGGGTCGGCTAATTCACCCCTCCACTTT
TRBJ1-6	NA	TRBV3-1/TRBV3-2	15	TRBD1	CASSTGDRPNSPLHF	TGTGCCAGCAGCACCGGGGACAGGCCTAATTCACCCCTCCACTTT
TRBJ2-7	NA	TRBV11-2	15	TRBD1	CASSKSGGHGDEQYF	TGTGCCAGCAGCAAGTCAGGGGGCCACGGCGACGAGCAGTACTTC
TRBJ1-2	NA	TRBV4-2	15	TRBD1	CASSQGQGGNYGYTF	TGTGCCAGCAGCCAAGGACAGGGAGGAAACTATGGCTACACCTTC
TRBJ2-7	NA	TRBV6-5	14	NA	CASSYGARDYEQYF	TGTGCCAGCAGTTACGGGGCCAGAGACTACGAGCAGTACTTC
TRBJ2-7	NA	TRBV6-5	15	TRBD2	CASRVAGTSSYEQYF	TGTGCCAGCAGAGTAGCGGGAACTAGCTCCTACGAGCAGTACTTC
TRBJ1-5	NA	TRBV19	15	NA	CASSIKPGGNQPQHF	TGTGCCAGTAGTATAAAGCCAGGGGGCAATCAGCCCCAGCATTTT
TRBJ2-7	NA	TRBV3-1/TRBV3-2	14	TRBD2	CASSFGLAAREQYF	TGTGCCAGCAGCTTCGGACTAGCGGCGAGGGAGCAGTACTTC
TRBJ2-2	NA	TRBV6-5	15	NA	CASRGWGALTGELFF	TGTGCCAGCAGGGGGTGGGGAGCACTCACCGGGGAGCTGTTTTTT
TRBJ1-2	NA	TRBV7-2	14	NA	CASSLEGRVGGYTF	TGTGCCAGCAGCCTCGAAGGGAGAGTGGGAGGCTACACCTTC
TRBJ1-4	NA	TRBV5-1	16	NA	CASSLGRGSTNEKLFF	TGCGCCAGCAGCTTGGGTAGGGGATCGACTAATGAAAAACTGTTTTTT
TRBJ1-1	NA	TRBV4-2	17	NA	CASSQPPDRNMNTEAFF	TGTGCCAGCAGCCAACCACCCGACAGAAACATGAACACTGAAGCTTTCTTT
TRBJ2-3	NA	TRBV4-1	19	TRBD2	CASSQDSRLAGGRTDTQYF	TGCGCCAGCAGCCAAGATTCCAGACTAGCGGGGGGACGAACAGATACGCAGTATTTT
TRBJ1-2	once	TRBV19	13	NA	CASSISGLYGYTF	TGTGCCAGTAGTATTTCGGGACTGTATGGCTACACCTTC
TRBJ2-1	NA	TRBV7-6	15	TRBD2	CASSSGLAGRREQFF	TGTGCCAGCAGCTCGGGACTAGCGGGTAGAAGAGAGCAGTTCTTC
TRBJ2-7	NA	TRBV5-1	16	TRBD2	CASSLNGLAGAYEQYF	TGCGCCAGCAGCTTGAATGGACTAGCGGGAGCCTACGAGCAGTACTTC
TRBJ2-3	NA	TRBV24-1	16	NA	CATSDPSTPGTDTQYF	TGTGCCACCAGTGATCCATCCACCCCGGGAACAGATACGCAGTATTTT
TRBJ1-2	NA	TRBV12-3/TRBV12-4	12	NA	CASSLGGTGYTF	TGTGCCAGCAGTTTAGGTGGCACTGGCTACACCTTC
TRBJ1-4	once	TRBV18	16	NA	CASSQNRAATNEKLFF	TGTGCCAGCTCGCAAAACAGGGCTGCAACTAATGAAAAACTGTTTTTT
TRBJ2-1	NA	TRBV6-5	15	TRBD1	CASTFGTGPHNEQFF	TGTGCCAGCACCTTCGGGACAGGGCCACACAATGAGCAGTTCTTC
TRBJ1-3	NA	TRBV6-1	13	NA	CASSEVYRNTIYF	TGTGCCAGCAGTGAGGTTTACAGAAACACCATATATTTT
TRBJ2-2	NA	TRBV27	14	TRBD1	CASIPDRDRGELFF	TGTGCCAGCATCCCGGACAGGGATCGTGGGGAGCTGTTTTTT
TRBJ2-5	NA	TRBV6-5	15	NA	CASSYDLAAPETQYF	TGTGCCAGCAGTTACGATTTGGCGGCCCCAGAGACCCAGTACTTC
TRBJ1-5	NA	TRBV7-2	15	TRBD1	CASSRQNRGNQPQHF	TGTGCCAGCAGCAGACAAAACAGGGGAAATCAGCCCCAGCATTTT
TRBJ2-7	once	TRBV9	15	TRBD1	CASSGRDRGVHEQYF	TGTGCCAGCAGCGGCCGGGACAGGGGAGTCCACGAGCAGTACTTC
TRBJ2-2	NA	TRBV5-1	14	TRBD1	CASSAETGVGELFF	TGCGCCAGCAGCGCGGAGACAGGGGTCGGGGAGCTGTTTTTT
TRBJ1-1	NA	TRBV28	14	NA	CASSLSTGGTEAFF	TGTGCCAGCAGTTTATCAACCGGAGGCACTGAAGCTTTCTTT
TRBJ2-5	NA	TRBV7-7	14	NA	CASSLRDSQETQYF	TGTGCCAGCAGCTTAAGGGACTCACAAGAGACCCAGTACTTC
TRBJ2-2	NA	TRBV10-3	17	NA	CAISANQGGAVQGELFF	TGTGCCATCAGTGCCAATCAGGGCGGGGCGGTCCAAGGGGAGCTGTTTTTT
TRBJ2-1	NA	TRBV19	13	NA	CASTRKWGHEQFF	TGTGCCAGTACCCGGAAGTGGGGCCATGAGCAGTTCTTC
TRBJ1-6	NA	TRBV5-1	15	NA	CASSAGGGYNSPLHF	TGCGCCAGCAGTGCTGGCGGAGGCTATAATTCACCCCTCCACTTT
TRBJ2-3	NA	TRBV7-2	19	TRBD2	CASSPRGASGQVRTDTQYF	TGTGCCAGCAGCCCCCGGGGGGCTAGCGGGCAGGTTCGCACAGATACGCAGTATTTT
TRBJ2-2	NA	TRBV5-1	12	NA	CASRTGSGELFF	TGCGCCAGCAGAACAGGGTCCGGGGAGCTGTTTTTT
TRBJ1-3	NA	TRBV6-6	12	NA	CASSSGGNTIYF	TGTGCCAGCAGTTCCGGGGGAAACACCATATATTTT
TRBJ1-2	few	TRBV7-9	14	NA	CASSLGRGDYGYTF	TGTGCCAGCAGCTTGGGCAGGGGCGACTATGGCTACACCTTC